This TCR beta chain was identified in a study of CD8+ T cells in alopecia areata. Study conclusions and caveats: Affected lesional scalp, above all in alopecia totalis/universalis, was more clonal than normal scalp. Persistence during tofacitinib was seen for many expanded lesional clones in scalp and blood. In scalp, tofacitinib significantly decreased clonality and expanded CD8+ clones among the top 100.

RNA was extracted and reverse transcribed into cDNA as the sequencing template. Method: immunoSEQ multiplex PCR; TCRdb's copy keeps in-frame clones and lacks some. The data show more than 90,000 clones, roughly 64% seen once. The germline CDR1 and CDR2 sequences are MNHEY and SMNVEV (reference sequence). Trimming left V 4 bases short and J 6 bases short, with 7 bases between. The CDR3 extends over 12 amino acids. As concerns this clone: Its target is not known.

Treatment: oral pan-JAK inhibitor, 5-10 mg twice daily. Sorting of CD4+ and CD8+ T cells was performed on PBMCs. The sample consisted of CD8+ T cells sorted from blood, taken at week 4, from a patient treated with tofacitinib. The TCR originated in a human donor with alopecia areata. This sequence joins TRBV27 and TRBJ2-1; unclear D gene. The CDR3 reads CASSSGTNEQFF. CDR3 in DNA: TGTGCCAGCAGTTCTGGCACCAATGAGCAGTTCTTC.